This TCR beta chain was identified during a study of glioma-infiltrating T cells after dendritic cell vaccination. Whole-study context: The vaccine used monocyte-derived dendritic cells pulsed overnight with autologous tumor lysate.

With regard to this clone: The antigen is unknown.

Findings and limits, study-wide: Higher TCR clonality did not directly relate to longer survival.

V lost 2 bases and J lost 0, with 11 bases in between. The CDR3 contains 16 residues. The V gene's germline CDR1 is KGHSH and CDR2 LQKENI. Patients had residual fresh-frozen tumor tissue and more than two years of survival data. The immunoSEQ assay amplified TCRB CDR3 from up to roughly 2 ug DNA. Produced via immunoSEQ multiplex PCR; TCRdb's table is partial and in-frame only. The data contain over 55,000 clones, 65% to 90% of them seen just once; the ten biggest clones take up 7.9%. The chain is built from TRBV18 and TRBJ1-3; unclear D gene. The source of this sequence is a human donor with glioblastoma. Sequenced here: blood, sampled before dendritic cell vaccination. The CDR3 nucleotides are TGTGCCAGCTCACCAGATGAGGCGCTCTCTGGAAACACCATATATTTT. It codes for CASSPDEALSGNTIYF.